This record covers a single T cell receptor (beta chain). TCRdb's table, derived via immunoSEQ multiplex PCR, lists solely in-frame clones and lacks some. The table lists about 120,000 clones, 85% to 90% of them singletons, with almost 30% in the top ten. The data belong to a study of blood T cell repertoires in COVID-19. Input material: peripheral blood. The source of this sequence is a woman aged 70-85 years with acute or convalescent COVID-19.

CDR3 DNA sequence: TGTGCCAGCAGTTTCACGTCTTTAGGGACAACCTACAATGAGCAGTTCTTC. This codes for CASSFTSLGTTYNEQFF. The chain joins TRBV28 to TRBJ2-1; TRBD1 is a possible D gene (6 bases). CDR1 is MDHEN and CDR2 is SYDVKM in the germline V gene. Trimming removed 3 bases from V and 2 bases from J, with 17 bases in between. The CDR3 extends over 17 amino acids.